A single sample gave rise to the 30 T cell receptor beta chains below, sequenced in a study of blood T cell repertoires in COVID-19. Here immunoSEQ multiplex PCR was the method, and the copy in TCRdb shows in-frame clones only, minus some. The sample holds around 230,000 clones, 70% to 90% seen once. The sample consisted of peripheral blood. Every receptor here comes from a man in his fifties with COVID-19, enrolled during active disease.

The chain uses TRBV15 and TRBJ2-2; 8 nucleotides line up with TRBD1. Germline V lookup: CDR1 LNHNV, CDR2 YYDKDF (reference sequence). The CDR3 has 17 amino acids. J was trimmed by 1 base and V by 0 bases; bases with no gene match: 4. Written as DNA, the CDR3 is TGTGCCACCAGCAGAGATCCAGGGACAGGGAACACCGGGGAGCTGTTTTTT. It codes for CATSRDPGTGNTGELFF.

The V gene is TRBV6-4, the J gene TRBJ2-2; maybe TRBD1 (6 bases). CDR1 MRHNA and CDR2 SNTAGT come from the germline V gene. The CDR3 is made up of 13 amino acids. Trimming stripped 6 bases from V and 3 bases from J, with 8 bases between. The CDR3 DNA is TGTGCCAGCAGCCAGGGGTACACCGGGGAGCTGTTTTTT. Encoded protein: CASSQGYTGELFF.

The chain joins TRBV11-2 to TRBJ1-1; D gene uncertain. This CDR3 contains 15 residues. Looked up from germline, CDR1 is SGHAT and CDR2 is FQNNGV. Trimming shortened V by 1 base and J by 2 bases, and 11 bases separated the two germline ends. The CDR3 nucleotides are TGTGCCAGCAGCTTAGGGCCCGGGGTTAACACTGAAGCTTTCTTT. It specifies CASSLGPGVNTEAFF.

This clone was observed a single time. The chain uses TRBV19 and TRBJ2-7, with 8 bases lining up with TRBD1. CDR3 length: 13 residues. Trimming took 4 bases from V and 4 from J; bases not matched to a gene: 3. Germline assignment: CDR1 LNHDA and CDR2 SQIVND (reference sequence). The CDR3 DNA reads TGTGCCAGTAGTAACGACAGGGGTTACGAGCAGTACTTC. This gives the protein CASSNDRGYEQYF.

This clone occurred a few times. Other DNA sequences in this specimen translate into the identical CDR3. V gene TRBV3-1 (or the pseudogene TRBV3-2) combines with J gene TRBJ2-1, with 9 bases aligning to TRBD2. Germline V gives CDR1 LGHDT, CDR2 YNNKEL (reference sequence). V was pared by 3 bases and J by 9 bases, with 3 bases of the junction left unmatched. This CDR3 has 13 amino acids. Here the CDR3 reads CASSQGLAGEQFF. The CDR3 DNA is TGTGCCAGCAGCCAGGGACTAGCAGGTGAGCAGTTCTTC.

The V and J genes are TRBV3-1 (or the pseudogene TRBV3-2) and TRBJ2-2; 12 positions match TRBD2. In germline, CDR1 is LGHDT, CDR2 YNNKEL (reference sequence). Trimming took 4 bases from V and 4 from J; bases not matched to a gene: 4. The CDR3 is 16 amino acids. The CDR3 bases are TGTGCCAGCAGCCCACTAGCGGGGGGTAGCACCGGGGAGCTGTTTTTT. It codes for CASSPLAGGSTGELFF.

The chain uses TRBV15 and TRBJ2-7; 11 nucleotides align to TRBD1. V lost 3 bases to trimming and J lost 4 bases; unmatched junction nucleotides: 11. The CDR3 loop spans 17 amino acids. Germline V gives CDR1 LNHNV, CDR2 YYDKDF (reference sequence). CDR3 region: CATSSRRGTGGIYEQYF. CDR3 DNA sequence: TGTGCCACCAGCAGCAGAAGGGGGACAGGGGGTATTTACGAGCAGTACTTC.

This sequence joins TRBV18 and TRBJ1-1, with D possibly being TRBD1 (6 bases). The CDR3 is 15 residues long. The V end lost 1 base, the J end lost 8 bases, and 17 bases lay between the germline ends. Germline CDR1 KGHSH, CDR2 LQKENI. The CDR3 protein is CASSPLRGSGLEAFF. The CDR3 nucleotides are TGTGCCAGCTCACCACTCAGGGGCTCCGGCTTAGAAGCTTTCTTT.

This chain joins TRBV30 and TRBJ1-4; tentative D call: TRBD1 (5 bases). The V gene's germline CDR1 is GTSNPN and CDR2 SVGIG (reference sequence). V was trimmed by 3 bases and J by 7 bases, leaving 9 bases between them. The CDR3 sequence is 12 residues long. CDR3 sequence: CAWRQGGEKLFF. The CDR3 region has the DNA TGTGCCTGGAGGCAGGGAGGTGAAAAACTGTTTTTT.

The chain employs TRBV11-2 and TRBJ1-4; the match to TRBD1 covers 7 bases. V trimming: 5 bases; J trimming: 5 bases; junction bases outside the gene matches: 5. The CDR3 contains 14 residues. Per the germline V gene, CDR1 is SGHAT and CDR2 is FQNNGV. The CDR3 spells CASSIDRVNEKLFF. In nucleotides, the CDR3 is TGTGCCAGCAGCATCGACAGGGTGAATGAAAAACTGTTTTTT.

The V and J genes are TRBV5-8 and TRBJ2-1, with TRBD2 matching over 11 bases. J lost 7 bases, V lost 1 base, and 7 bases had no gene match. Germline V gives CDR1 SGHTS, CDR2 YDEGEE. The CDR3 is 16 residues long. The CDR3 DNA follows: TGTGCCAGCAGCTTGTGGACTAGCGGGCTGGAGAATGAGCAGTTCTTC. This encodes CASSLWTSGLENEQFF. The variable domain in full, with the rest retrieved from reference TRBV5-8 and TRBJ2-1, is EAGVTQSPTHLIKTRGQQATLRCSPISGHTSVYWYQQALGLGLQFLLWYDEGEERNRGNFPPRFSGRQFPNYSSELNVNALELEDSALYLCASSLWTSGLENEQFFGPGTRLTVL.

The J gene is TRBJ2-5, the V gene TRBV5-4; D is perhaps TRBD2 (5 bases). This CDR3 region has 15 residues. Trimming took 2 bases from V and 2 from J, leaving 13 bases between them. Germline V gene sequence: CDR1 SGHNT, CDR2 YYREEE (reference sequence). The CDR3 nucleotides are TGTGCCAGCAGCTTAAGAGCGGAGACTCAAGAGACCCAGTACTTC. As protein: CASSLRAETQETQYF.

The V call is TRBV7-8, the J call TRBJ1-5, with D unresolved. Germline loops: CDR1 SGHVS, CDR2 FQNEAQ. The CDR3 is 12 residues long. V lost 3 bases and J lost 5, with 5 bases in between. CDR3 DNA sequence: TGTGCCAGCAGCTTTCGGGATCAGCCCCAGCATTTT. Protein sequence: CASSFRDQPQHF.

The chain recombines TRBV28 with TRBJ2-1; 8 bases align to TRBD2. This CDR3 has 15 amino acids. Germline loops: CDR1 MDHEN, CDR2 SYDVKM. The ends lost 7 bases at V and 4 bases at J; junction bases unmatched: 9. CDR3 loop: CASTTGGGFYNEQFF. The CDR3 DNA follows: TGTGCCAGCACCACCGGGGGGGGCTTTTACAATGAGCAGTTCTTC. Full variable domain (outside the CDR3, taken from reference TRBV28 and TRBJ2-1): DVKVTQSSRYLVKRTGEKVFLECVQDMDHENMFWYRQDPGLGLRLIYFSYDVKMKEKGDIPEGYSVSREKKERFSLILESASTNQTSMYLCASTTGGGFYNEQFFGPGTRLTVL.

This clone was seen a single time. J is TRBJ2-7 and V is TRBV6-6; 10 bases match TRBD2. This CDR3 has 13 residues. Germline V gene lookup returns CDR1 MNHNY and CDR2 SVGAGI (reference sequence). V was pared by 10 bases and J by 0 bases, with 3 bases of the junction left unmatched. As DNA, the CDR3 is TGTGCCATCCTAGCGGGGGCCTCCTACGAGCAGTACTTC. Translated: CAILAGASYEQYF.

This chain joins TRBV27 and TRBJ2-2, with TRBD1 matching over 9 bases. The germline V gene has CDR1 MNHEY and CDR2 SMNVEV (reference sequence). CDR3 length: 13 residues. J gave up 6 bases and V 7 bases, and 3 bases lay outside the gene matches. The CDR3 region has the DNA TGTGCCAGCAAGACAGGGGGGGCCGGGGAGCTGTTTTTT. This encodes CASKTGGAGELFF.

This clone has a single count. The chain has TRBV9 and TRBJ2-3, with D hard to call. This CDR3 region has 14 residues. Looked up from germline, CDR1 is SGDLS and CDR2 is YYNGEE. With 0 bases removed from V and 2 bases from J, the gap between germline ends came to 7 bases. CDR3 sequence reads: CASSVARYTDTQYF. The CDR3, as DNA: TGTGCCAGCAGCGTAGCCAGATACACAGATACGCAGTATTTT. Based on the CDR3 plus reference TRBV9 and TRBJ2-3, the full variable domain is DSGVTQTPKHLITATGQRVTLRCSPRSGDLSVYWYQQSLDQGLQFLIQYYNGEERAKGNILERFSAQQFPDLHSELNLSSLELGDSALYFCASSVARYTDTQYFGPGTRLTVL.

This clone was seen a handful of times. The chain joins TRBV2 to TRBJ2-7; the match to TRBD1 covers 10 bases. The CDR3 is 15 residues long. Germline V gene lookup returns CDR1 SNHLY and CDR2 FYNNEI. V trimming: 6 bases; J trimming: 6 bases; junction bases outside the gene matches: 11. CDR3 DNA: TGTGCCAGCAGCCCGACAGGGGGCGAATTGCGCGAGCAGTACTTC. It encodes CASSPTGGELREQYF.

As for this clone: This sample also contains other DNA sequences that code for the same CDR3. The chain uses TRBV20-1 and TRBJ2-7; tentatively, D is TRBD1 (6 bases). This CDR3 is built from 11 residues. Trimming stripped 6 bases from V and 5 bases from J, with 11 bases between. Germline lookup yields CDR1 DFQATT and CDR2 SNEGSKA (reference sequence). In DNA form, the CDR3 reads TGCAGTGCCAAGACAGGACACGAGCAGTACTTC. Encoded protein: CSAKTGHEQYF.

This chain's CDR3 is CASSQQAGAQETQYF. Written as DNA, the CDR3 is TGCGCCAGCAGCCAACAGGCGGGGGCCCAAGAGACCCAGTACTTC. The chain couples TRBV4-1 to TRBJ2-5, with D perhaps matching TRBD2 (7 bases). The V end lost 2 bases, the J end lost 1 base, and 11 bases lay between the germline ends. The CDR3 consists of 15 residues. From germline, CDR1 is MGHRA and CDR2 YSYEKL.

A few counts support this clone. V and J are TRBV5-1 and TRBJ1-5; the match to TRBD1 covers 7 bases. V shed 4 bases and J 2 bases; nucleotides not matched to a gene: 6. CDR1 is SGHRS and CDR2 is YFSETQ in the germline V gene. The CDR3 length is 15 residues. The CDR3 nucleotides read TGCGCCAGCAGCCCCGACGGGACAGGCAATCAGCCCCAGCATTTT. Its translation: CASSPDGTGNQPQHF.

The chain uses TRBV7-2 and TRBJ2-5; 16 positions agree with TRBD2. Unmatched junction bases numbered 12, after V lost 5 bases and J lost 3 bases. This CDR3 has 19 residues. Looked up from germline, CDR1 is SGHTA and CDR2 is FQGNSA. CDR3 DNA: TGTGCCAGCAGCCGCCAGGGACTAGCGGGGGGGCCCGGGGAAGAGACCCAGTACTTC. As protein: CASSRQGLAGGPGEETQYF.

The chain has TRBV18 and TRBJ2-4; 10 nucleotides agree with TRBD1. Trimming at V came to 5 bases and at J to 0 bases, leaving 16 bases not matched to a gene. Looked up from germline, CDR1 is KGHSH and CDR2 is LQKENI. CDR3 length: 20 residues. The chain's CDR3 is CASSASTGTGDALAKNIQYF. As DNA, the CDR3 is TGTGCCAGCTCAGCTTCGACCGGGACAGGGGATGCCCTAGCCAAAAACATTCAGTACTTC.

The chain couples TRBV5-5 to TRBJ2-5; 10 nucleotides line up with TRBD2. Losses at the gene ends were 0 bases for V and 3 bases for J; bases not matched to a gene: 5. The CDR3 contains 16 residues. Germline loops: CDR1 SGHKS, CDR2 YYEKEE (reference sequence). The CDR3 loop is CASSLVSSGGEETQYF. The CDR3, as DNA: TGTGCCAGCAGCTTGGTCTCTAGCGGGGGTGAAGAGACCCAGTACTTC.

The V and J genes are TRBV23-1 and TRBJ2-2; 9 nucleotides line up with TRBD1. TRBV23-1 is sorted into the ORF group, with uncertain function. The CDR3 is made up of 17 amino acids. V dropped 4 bases and J dropped 7; count of bases not matched to a gene: 13. The CDR3 reads CASSRTPGQGYVGELFF. DNA of the CDR3: TGCGCCAGCAGTCGTACGCCGGGACAGGGTTACGTCGGGGAGCTGTTTTTT.

This clone was observed a few times. This chain links TRBV4-3 with TRBJ1-1, with D hard to call. V was clipped by 5 bases and J by 3 bases, with 10 bases between them. The CDR3 is made up of 13 amino acids. Germline V gene lookup returns CDR1 LGHNA and CDR2 YSLEER. CDR3 loop: CASSADFDTEAFF. The CDR3 DNA reads TGCGCCAGCAGCGCGGACTTCGACACTGAAGCTTTCTTT.

The chain links TRBV29-1 to TRBJ2-7; TRBD2 agrees at 8 bases. With 4 bases clipped from V and 3 bases from J, the junction kept 5 bases outside the gene matches. The CDR3 runs to 13 residues. Germline V gene lookup returns CDR1 SQVTM and CDR2 ANQGSEA. The CDR3 region is CSVASGGLYEQYF. CDR3 in DNA: TGCAGCGTTGCGAGCGGGGGTCTCTACGAGCAGTACTTC.

This chain joins TRBV6-4 and TRBJ2-3; weak D call: TRBD2 (6 bases). CDR3 size: 13 residues. Germline CDR1 is MRHNA and CDR2 is SNTAGT. Deletions cut 6 bases from V and 6 bases from J, with 13 bases between. The CDR3 region has the DNA TGTGCCAGCAGCCAGACTAGTGAGGATACGCAGTATTTT. This sequence encodes CASSQTSEDTQYF.

The sample holds one count of this clone. The rearrangement uses TRBV6-1 and TRBJ1-2, with D unresolved. This CDR3 spans 16 amino acids. The germline gives CDR1 MNHNS, CDR2 SASEGT. V dropped 2 bases and J dropped 8 bases, with 21 bases sitting between them. The CDR3, as DNA: TGTGCCAGCAGTGAAATGATGGGCACCATTTCGGGGGGCTACACCTTC. Residues: CASSEMMGTISGGYTF.

The chain is built from TRBV25-1 and TRBJ2-7; 8 positions agree with TRBD1. Trimming took 4 bases from V and 0 from J; bases not matched to a gene: 2. The V gene's germline CDR1 is MGHDK and CDR2 SYGVNS. CDR3 length equals 14 residues. CDR3 loop: CASSADRASYEQYF. CDR3 coding DNA: TGTGCCAGCAGTGCGGACAGGGCCTCCTACGAGCAGTACTTC.